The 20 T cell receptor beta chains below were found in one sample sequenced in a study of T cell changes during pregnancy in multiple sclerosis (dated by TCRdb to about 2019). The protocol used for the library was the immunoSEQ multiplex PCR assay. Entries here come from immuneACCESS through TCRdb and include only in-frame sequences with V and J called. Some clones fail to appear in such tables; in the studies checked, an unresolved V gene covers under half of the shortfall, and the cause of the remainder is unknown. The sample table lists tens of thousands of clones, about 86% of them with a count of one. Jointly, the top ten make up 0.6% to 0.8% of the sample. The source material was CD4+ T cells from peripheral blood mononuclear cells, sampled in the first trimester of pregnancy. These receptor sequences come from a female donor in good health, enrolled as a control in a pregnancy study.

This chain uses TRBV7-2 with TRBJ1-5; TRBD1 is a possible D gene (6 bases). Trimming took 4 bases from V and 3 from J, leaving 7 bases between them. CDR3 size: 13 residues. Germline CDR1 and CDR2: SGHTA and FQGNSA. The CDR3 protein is CASSWGLNQPQHF. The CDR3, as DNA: TGTGCCAGCAGCTGGGGGCTCAATCAGCCCCAGCATTTT.

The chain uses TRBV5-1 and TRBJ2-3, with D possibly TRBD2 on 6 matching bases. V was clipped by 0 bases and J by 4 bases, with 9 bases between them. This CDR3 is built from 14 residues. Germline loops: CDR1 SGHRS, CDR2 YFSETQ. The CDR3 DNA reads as TGCGCCAGCAGCTTGGACGGGGGTTCAGATACGCAGTATTTT. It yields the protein CASSLDGGSDTQYF.

The CDR3 reads CASKPAGHLYEQYF. The CDR3 DNA is TGCGCCAGCAAGCCAGCGGGGCACCTCTACGAGCAGTACTTC. The chain combines TRBV10-1 with TRBJ2-7, with TRBD2 matching over 7 bases. Germline CDR1 and CDR2: WNHNN and SYGVQD (reference sequence). This CDR3 has 14 residues. Unmatched junction bases numbered 9, after V lost 7 bases and J lost 3 bases.

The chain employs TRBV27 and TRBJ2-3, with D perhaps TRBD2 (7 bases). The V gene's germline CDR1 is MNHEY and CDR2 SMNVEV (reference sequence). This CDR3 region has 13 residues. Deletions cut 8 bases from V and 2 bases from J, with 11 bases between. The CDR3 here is CASGGAFTDTQYF. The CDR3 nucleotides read TGTGCCAGCGGGGGGGCCTTCACAGATACGCAGTATTTT.

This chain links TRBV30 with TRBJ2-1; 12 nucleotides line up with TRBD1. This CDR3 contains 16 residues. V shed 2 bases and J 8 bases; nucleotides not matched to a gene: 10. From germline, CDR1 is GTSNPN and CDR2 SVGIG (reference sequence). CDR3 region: CAWSRDGTGGLDEQFF. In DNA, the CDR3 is TGTGCCTGGAGTAGGGACGGGACAGGGGGCTTGGATGAGCAGTTCTTC.

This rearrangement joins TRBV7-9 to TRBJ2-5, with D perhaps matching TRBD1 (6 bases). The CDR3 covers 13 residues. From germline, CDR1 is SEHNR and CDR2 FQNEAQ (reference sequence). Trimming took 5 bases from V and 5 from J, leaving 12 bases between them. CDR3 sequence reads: CASSQGQRETQYF. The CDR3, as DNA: TGTGCCAGCAGCCAGGGACAACGGGAGACCCAGTACTTC.

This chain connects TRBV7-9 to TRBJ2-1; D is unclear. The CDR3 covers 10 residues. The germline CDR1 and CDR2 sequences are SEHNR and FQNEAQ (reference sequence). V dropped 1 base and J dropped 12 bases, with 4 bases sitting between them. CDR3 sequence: CASSLDGQFF. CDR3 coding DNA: TGTGCCAGCAGCTTAGACGGGCAGTTCTTC.

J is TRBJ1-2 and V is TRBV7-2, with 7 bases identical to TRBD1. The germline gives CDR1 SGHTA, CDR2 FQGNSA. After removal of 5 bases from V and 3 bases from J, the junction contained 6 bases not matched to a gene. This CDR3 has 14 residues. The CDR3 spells CASSPRTGDYGYTF. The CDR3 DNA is TGTGCCAGCAGCCCCCGCACAGGGGACTATGGCTACACCTTC.

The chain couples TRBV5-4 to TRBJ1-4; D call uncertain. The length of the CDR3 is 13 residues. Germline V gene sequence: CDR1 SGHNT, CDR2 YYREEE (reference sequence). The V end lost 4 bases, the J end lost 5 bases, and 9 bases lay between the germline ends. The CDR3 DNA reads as TGTGCCAGCAGCCCCCACGGGAATGAAAAACTGTTTTTT. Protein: CASSPHGNEKLFF.

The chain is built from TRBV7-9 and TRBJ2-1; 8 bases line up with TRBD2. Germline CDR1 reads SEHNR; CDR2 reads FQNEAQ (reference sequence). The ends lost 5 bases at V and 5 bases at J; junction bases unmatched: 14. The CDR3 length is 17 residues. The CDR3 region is CASSPSLVGGGNNEQFF. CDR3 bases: TGTGCCAGCAGCCCAAGTCTCGTCGGGGGGGGAAACAATGAGCAGTTCTTC.

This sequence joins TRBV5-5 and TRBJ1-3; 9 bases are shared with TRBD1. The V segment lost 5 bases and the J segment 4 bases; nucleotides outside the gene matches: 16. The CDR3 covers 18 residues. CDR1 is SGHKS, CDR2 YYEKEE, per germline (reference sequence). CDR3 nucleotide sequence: TGTGCCAGCAGAGCTGGAATCGGGACAGGGTTGGAGGGAAACACCATATATTTT. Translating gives CASRAGIGTGLEGNTIYF.

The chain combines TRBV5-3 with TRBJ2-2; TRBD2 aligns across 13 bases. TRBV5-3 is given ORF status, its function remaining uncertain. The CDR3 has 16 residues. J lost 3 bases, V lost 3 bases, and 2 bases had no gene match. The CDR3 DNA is TGTGCCAGAAGCTCAGGACTAGCGGGGGACACCGGGGAGCTGTTTTTT. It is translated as CARSSGLAGDTGELFF.

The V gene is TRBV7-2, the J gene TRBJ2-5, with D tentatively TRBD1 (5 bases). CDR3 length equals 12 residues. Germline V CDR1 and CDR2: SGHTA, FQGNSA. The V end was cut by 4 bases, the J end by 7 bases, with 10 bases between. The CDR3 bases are TGTGCCAGCAGCTCAGGGTCGGGGACCCAGTACTTC. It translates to CASSSGSGTQYF.

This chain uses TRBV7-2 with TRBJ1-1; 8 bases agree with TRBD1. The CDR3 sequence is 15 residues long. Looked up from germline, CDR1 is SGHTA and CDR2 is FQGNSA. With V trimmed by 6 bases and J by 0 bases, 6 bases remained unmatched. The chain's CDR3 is CASSSDRGLNTEAFF. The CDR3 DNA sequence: TGTGCCAGCAGTTCCGACAGGGGACTGAACACTGAAGCTTTCTTT.

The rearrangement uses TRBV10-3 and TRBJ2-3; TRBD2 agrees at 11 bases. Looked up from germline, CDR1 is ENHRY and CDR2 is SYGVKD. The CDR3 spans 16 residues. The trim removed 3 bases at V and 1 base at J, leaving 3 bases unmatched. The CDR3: CAISDIAGGGTDTQYF. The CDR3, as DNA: TGTGCCATCAGTGATATAGCGGGGGGGGGCACAGATACGCAGTATTTT.

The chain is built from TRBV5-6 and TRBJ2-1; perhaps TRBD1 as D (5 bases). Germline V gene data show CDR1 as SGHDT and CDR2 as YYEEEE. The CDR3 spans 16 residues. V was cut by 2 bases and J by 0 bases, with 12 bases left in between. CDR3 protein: CASSFPRGRSYNEQFF. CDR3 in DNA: TGTGCCAGCAGCTTTCCTAGGGGCCGCTCCTACAATGAGCAGTTCTTC.

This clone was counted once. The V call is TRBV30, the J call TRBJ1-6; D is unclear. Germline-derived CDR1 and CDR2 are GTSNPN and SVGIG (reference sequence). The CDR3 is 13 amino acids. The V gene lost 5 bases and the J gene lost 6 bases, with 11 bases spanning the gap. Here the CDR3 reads CAWGHESNSPLHF. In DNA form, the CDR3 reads TGTGCCTGGGGCCATGAAAGTAATTCACCCCTCCACTTT. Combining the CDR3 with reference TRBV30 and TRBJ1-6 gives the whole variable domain SQTIHQWPATLVQPVGSPLSLECTVEGTSNPNLYWYRQAAGRGLQLLFYSVGIGQISSEVPQNLSASRPQDRQFILSSKKLLLSDSGFYLCAWGHESNSPLHFGNGTRLTVT.

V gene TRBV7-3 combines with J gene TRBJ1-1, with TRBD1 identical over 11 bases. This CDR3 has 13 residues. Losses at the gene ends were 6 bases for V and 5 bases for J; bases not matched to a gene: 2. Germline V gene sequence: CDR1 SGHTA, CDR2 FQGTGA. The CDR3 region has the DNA TGTGCCAGCAGGGGACAGGGGGGGACTGAAGCTTTCTTT. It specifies CASRGQGGTEAFF.

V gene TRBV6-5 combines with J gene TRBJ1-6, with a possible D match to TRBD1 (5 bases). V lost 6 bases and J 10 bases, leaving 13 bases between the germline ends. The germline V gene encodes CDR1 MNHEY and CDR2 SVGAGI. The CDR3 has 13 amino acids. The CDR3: CASRNLQESPLHF. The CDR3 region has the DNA TGTGCCAGCAGAAACCTACAGGAATCACCCCTCCACTTT.

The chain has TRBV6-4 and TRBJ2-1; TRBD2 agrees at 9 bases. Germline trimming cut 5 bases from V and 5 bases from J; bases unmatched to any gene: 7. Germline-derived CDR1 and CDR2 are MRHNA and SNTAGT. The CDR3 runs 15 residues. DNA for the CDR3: TGTGCCAGCAGTCACGGACTAGCGCTAAACAATGAGCAGTTCTTC. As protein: CASSHGLALNNEQFF.